This T cell receptor (beta chain) stems from a study of T cells in Graves' hyperthyroidism and ophthalmopathy. Findings and limits, study-wide: Before onset, by a median of approximately 6.8 months, the model predicted ophthalmopathy.

This clonotype was observed a handful of times. Its specificity is unknown. The CDR3 totals 13 residues. V lost 3 bases to trimming and J lost 6 bases, with 12 bases between them. Germline assignment: CDR1 SGHRS and CDR2 YFSETQ. Template material for amplifying TCR beta CDR3 regions consisted of RNA transcripts. First-round RT-PCR targeting the TCR CDR3 was performed with the HTBI primer set. In TCRdb, the multiplex PCR reads were re-called with MiXCR into one record per CDR3 protein. Seen here are 600,000 to 650,000 distinct CDR3 sequences, about 17% observed once, and the top ten hold about 3.8%. This sequence joins TRBV5-1 and TRBJ1-2; D is possibly TRBD1 (6 bases). This receptor was identified in a woman aged 30 to 39 with Graves' hyperthyroidism. The sequencing input was blood. This CDR3 reads CASSSQGRNGYTF. Written as DNA, the CDR3 is TGCGCCAGCAGCTCACAGGGCAGGAATGGCTACACCTTC.